What follows are 2 T cell receptor beta chains derived from one specimen sequenced in a study of beta chain features in type 1 diabetes. Findings and caveats of the study: Type 1 diabetes patients had TCRB CDR3s that were shorter (moderately but significantly so) in all four CD4+ subsets.

These receptors are not linked to any known antigen. Expressed TCRB transcripts were sequenced because the isolated RNA had all been reverse transcribed beforehand. The table came from immunoSEQ multiplex PCR; TCRdb's copy has only in-frame clones and leaves some out. The data show approximately 170,000 clones, under 9.5% seen once. Sequenced: central memory CD4+ T cells from blood. These TCRs come from a man aged 18 to 35 with type 1 diabetes.

This clone was recorded a few times. The chain links TRBV4-1 to TRBJ2-3; TRBD1 matches 7 bases. Unmatched junction bases numbered 6, after V lost 5 bases and J lost 4 bases. The CDR3 has 14 residues. In germline, CDR1 is MGHRA, CDR2 YSYEKL. CDR3 sequence: CASSSRGKSDTQYF. The DNA of the CDR3 is TGCGCCAGCAGCTCCAGGGGGAAGTCAGATACGCAGTATTTT.

This chain links TRBV5-1 with TRBJ2-7; D is perhaps TRBD2 (5 bases). CDR1 SGHRS and CDR2 YFSETQ come from the germline V gene. The CDR3 consists of 12 residues. Trimming shortened V by 4 bases and J by 1 base, and 6 bases separated the two germline ends. The CDR3: CASSRGSYEQYF. CDR3 sequence (DNA): TGCGCCAGCAGCCGGGGTTCCTACGAGCAGTACTTC.